The T cell receptor (beta chain) described here comes from a study of CD8+ T cells in alopecia areata. Study observations and caveats: Expanded CD8+ clones among the top 100, and scalp clonality, were significantly decreased by tofacitinib.

Looked up from germline, CDR1 is ENHRY and CDR2 is SYGVKD. The CDR3 has 10 residues. The V and J ends lost 9 bases and 6 bases respectively, with 8 bases between them. This clone showed up just a few times. As yet, its antigen is unknown. Sequencing relied on a cDNA template that was reverse transcribed from extracted RNA. Some clones are missing from TCRdb's copy, which holds only in-frame ones; the method was immunoSEQ multiplex PCR. The table records some 120,000 clones, over 55% of them present only once. Noted treatment: oral pan-JAK inhibitor, 5-10 mg twice daily. The sequence was collected from a human donor with alopecia areata. This chain connects TRBV10-3 to TRBJ1-2, with unresolved D. The sample consisted of CD4+ T cells sorted from blood, taken at week 4, from a patient treated with tofacitinib. This CDR3 reads CAIYGDGYTF. The DNA for the CDR3 is TGTGCCATTTACGGAGATGGCTACACCTTC.